This is a list of T cell receptor beta chains from one sample in a study of blood T cell repertoires in COVID-19. Libraries were prepared by immunoSEQ multiplex PCR; TCRdb keeps only in-frame clonotypes and omits some of them. The top ten clones hold roughly 2% of a sample with about 170,000 clones, around 82% of them seen once. The sequenced sample was peripheral blood. These receptors all stem from a woman aged 80 or over with acute or convalescent COVID-19. The CDR3 runs from the conserved cysteine through the conserved F or W. The D gene is left open where the match is weak. Some rows mark clone size as missing; the rest say once, few, many or name a class of expanded clone.

abundance: once; v_gene: TRBV19; j_gene: TRBJ1-5; d_gene: .; CDR3nt: TGTGCCAGTAGTATAGGTAGCGGCCTTAATCAGCCCCAGCATTTT; CDR3aa: CASSIGSGLNQPQHF
abundance: .; v_gene: TRBV18; j_gene: TRBJ1-3; d_gene: .; CDR3nt: TGTGCCAGCTCGCACCCTTCGACAGTGGCTACAGGAAACACCATATATTTT; CDR3aa: CASSHPSTVATGNTIYF
abundance: once; v_gene: TRBV3-1/TRBV3-2; j_gene: TRBJ1-5; d_gene: .; CDR3nt: TGTGCCAGCAGCCAAGGGAGGGGACTTCAGCCCCAGCATTTT; CDR3aa: CASSQGRGLQPQHF
abundance: .; v_gene: TRBV18; j_gene: TRBJ2-5; d_gene: TRBD2; CDR3nt: TGTGCCAGCTCACCACCACGCCTAGCGGGGGGACGACTTCAAGAGACCCAGTACTTC; CDR3aa: CASSPPRLAGGRLQETQYF
abundance: .; v_gene: TRBV11-2; j_gene: TRBJ2-7; d_gene: TRBD2; CDR3nt: TGTGCCAGCAGCTTTAGCGGGTACGAGCAGTACTTC; CDR3aa: CASSFSGYEQYF
abundance: .; v_gene: TRBV6-5; j_gene: TRBJ1-5; d_gene: .; CDR3nt: TGTGCCGTCGGGGTAAATCAGCCCCAGCATTTT; CDR3aa: CAVGVNQPQHF
abundance: .; v_gene: TRBV9; j_gene: TRBJ1-1; d_gene: TRBD1; CDR3nt: TGTGCCAGCAGCCGACAGGGCGGAGGGACTGAAGCTTTCTTT; CDR3aa: CASSRQGGGTEAFF
abundance: .; v_gene: TRBV18; j_gene: TRBJ1-1; d_gene: .; CDR3nt: TGTGCCAGCTCACCAGATTACAGGGACACAGGGATTGAAGCTTTCTTT; CDR3aa: CASSPDYRDTGIEAFF
abundance: .; v_gene: TRBV19; j_gene: TRBJ2-7; d_gene: TRBD1; CDR3nt: TGTGCCAGTAGTACCTCCACAGGACAGGACTTCTCCTACGAGCAGTACTTC; CDR3aa: CASSTSTGQDFSYEQYF
abundance: .; v_gene: TRBV7-2; j_gene: TRBJ2-5; d_gene: .; CDR3nt: TGTGCCAGCAGCTTATTCCTAGCGCTGCAAGAGACCCAGTACTTC; CDR3aa: CASSLFLALQETQYF
abundance: .; v_gene: TRBV6-5; j_gene: TRBJ2-5; d_gene: TRBD1; CDR3nt: TGTGCCAGCAGTTCCGGGACAGAAGAGACCCAGTACTTC; CDR3aa: CASSSGTEETQYF
abundance: .; v_gene: TRBV7-6; j_gene: TRBJ2-1; d_gene: TRBD2; CDR3nt: TGTGCCAGCAGCTTTCCGGGACTAGCGGGATTCAATGAGCAGTTCTTC; CDR3aa: CASSFPGLAGFNEQFF
abundance: .; v_gene: TRBV13; j_gene: TRBJ2-2; d_gene: TRBD2; CDR3nt: TGTGCCAGCAGCTTAGGACTAGCGGGGAGGAACACCGGGGAGCTGTTTTTT; CDR3aa: CASSLGLAGRNTGELFF
abundance: .; v_gene: TRBV11-2; j_gene: TRBJ2-5; d_gene: TRBD1; CDR3nt: TGTGCCAGCAGCCCAGGGACAGGGAGAGAGACCCAGTACTTC; CDR3aa: CASSPGTGRETQYF
abundance: .; v_gene: TRBV5-6; j_gene: TRBJ1-1; d_gene: .; CDR3nt: TGTGCCAGCAGGAAGGGGGAGGGCAGCACTGAAGCTTTCTTT; CDR3aa: CASRKGEGSTEAFF
abundance: .; v_gene: TRBV19; j_gene: TRBJ1-1; d_gene: .; CDR3nt: TGTGCCAGTAGAAGGACGGGGATGAACACTGAAGCTTTCTTT; CDR3aa: CASRRTGMNTEAFF
abundance: few; v_gene: TRBV3-1/TRBV3-2; j_gene: TRBJ2-3; d_gene: TRBD1; CDR3nt: TGTGCCAGCAGCCCCCGGGACAGGGGGCTTGATACGCAGTATTTT; CDR3aa: CASSPRDRGLDTQYF
abundance: .; v_gene: TRBV7-3; j_gene: TRBJ2-2; d_gene: .; CDR3nt: TGTGCCAGCAGCCCAGGGGGGCGGCACACCGGGGAGCTGTTTTTT; CDR3aa: CASSPGGRHTGELFF
abundance: .; v_gene: TRBV7-2; j_gene: TRBJ2-2; d_gene: .; CDR3nt: TGTGCCAGCGGCGAAACCAGGGTCACCGGGGAGCTGTTTTTT; CDR3aa: CASGETRVTGELFF
abundance: .; v_gene: TRBV20-1; j_gene: TRBJ2-3; d_gene: TRBD2; CDR3nt: TGCAGTGCTAGTCCACTCGGGGGGATTAGCACAGATACGCAGTATTTT; CDR3aa: CSASPLGGISTDTQYF
abundance: few; v_gene: TRBV6-2/TRBV6-3; j_gene: TRBJ1-1; d_gene: TRBD1; CDR3nt: TGTGCCAGCAGTTATAGGCCCATGACAGGGTCGGGGGCTGAAGCTTTCTTT; CDR3aa: CASSYRPMTGSGAEAFF
abundance: .; v_gene: TRBV11-2; j_gene: TRBJ2-6; d_gene: .; CDR3nt: TGTGCCAGCAGCCCCAGACAGGCCTCTGGGGCCAACGTCCTGACTTTC; CDR3aa: CASSPRQASGANVLTF
abundance: .; v_gene: TRBV19; j_gene: TRBJ2-1; d_gene: .; CDR3nt: TGTGCCAGTAGTATACAGGCAGGGTCGTACAATGAGCAGTTCTTC; CDR3aa: CASSIQAGSYNEQFF
abundance: .; v_gene: TRBV6-5; j_gene: TRBJ1-5; d_gene: .; CDR3nt: TGTGCCAGCAGGGCTTCCACCCATAGCAATCAGCCCCAGCATTTT; CDR3aa: CASRASTHSNQPQHF
abundance: .; v_gene: TRBV7-3; j_gene: TRBJ1-2; d_gene: .; CDR3nt: TGTGCCAGCAGCTTAGGAGGGAACTATGGCTACACCTTC; CDR3aa: CASSLGGNYGYTF
abundance: .; v_gene: TRBV19; j_gene: TRBJ2-6; d_gene: TRBD2; CDR3nt: TGTGCCAGTAGTTCATCCGGGAGGACTTCTGGGGCCAACGTCCTGACTTTC; CDR3aa: CASSSSGRTSGANVLTF
abundance: .; v_gene: TRBV2; j_gene: TRBJ2-5; d_gene: .; CDR3nt: TGTGCCAGCAGAACAGGGGGGGGACAGACCCAGTACTTC; CDR3aa: CASRTGGGQTQYF
abundance: .; v_gene: TRBV2; j_gene: TRBJ1-6; d_gene: TRBD1; CDR3nt: TGTGCCAGCAGATTACAGGGGGCTGAATCACCCCTCCACTTT; CDR3aa: CASRLQGAESPLHF
abundance: .; v_gene: TRBV7-8; j_gene: TRBJ1-2; d_gene: .; CDR3nt: TGTGCCAGCAGCTTAGGGCCCGCAAACCCTAACTATGGCTACACCTTC; CDR3aa: CASSLGPANPNYGYTF
abundance: .; v_gene: TRBV2; j_gene: TRBJ1-1; d_gene: TRBD1; CDR3nt: TGTGCCAGCAGGCTTACAGGGGGCAGGGAAGCTTTCTTT; CDR3aa: CASRLTGGREAFF
abundance: .; v_gene: TRBV5-1; j_gene: TRBJ2-7; d_gene: .; CDR3nt: TGCGCCAGCAGCTTGTCACGCGGCGAGCAGTACTTC; CDR3aa: CASSLSRGEQYF
abundance: few; v_gene: TRBV14; j_gene: TRBJ1-1; d_gene: .; CDR3nt: TGTGCCAGCAGCCAACAGTCGAACACTGAAGCTTTCTTT; CDR3aa: CASSQQSNTEAFF
abundance: .; v_gene: TRBV7-3; j_gene: TRBJ2-1; d_gene: TRBD2; CDR3nt: TGTGCCAGCAGCTTGCGGGAGCAGGATGAGCAGTTCTTC; CDR3aa: CASSLREQDEQFF
abundance: .; v_gene: TRBV7-2; j_gene: TRBJ2-5; d_gene: .; CDR3nt: TGTGCCAGCAGCTTAGTGGTACGGGAGACCCAGTACTTC; CDR3aa: CASSLVVRETQYF
abundance: .; v_gene: TRBV6-2/TRBV6-3; j_gene: TRBJ1-4; d_gene: .; CDR3nt: TGTGCCAGCAGTTACGGGAGGCTGGAGAATGAAAAACTGTTTTTT; CDR3aa: CASSYGRLENEKLFF
abundance: .; v_gene: TRBV29-1; j_gene: TRBJ2-7; d_gene: .; CDR3nt: TGCAGCGTTGGGGGCTCAGGCCTGGCCCTCTACGAGCAGTACTTC; CDR3aa: CSVGGSGLALYEQYF
abundance: .; v_gene: TRBV7-9; j_gene: TRBJ1-4; d_gene: TRBD1; CDR3nt: TGTGCCAGCAGCCCGTCGTGGGGACAGGGAAATGAAAAACTGTTTTTT; CDR3aa: CASSPSWGQGNEKLFF
abundance: .; v_gene: TRBV28; j_gene: TRBJ1-5; d_gene: TRBD1; CDR3nt: TGTGCCAGCAGTCGAACAGGGGTAGTGGATCAGCCCCAGCATTTT; CDR3aa: CASSRTGVVDQPQHF
abundance: few; v_gene: TRBV29-1; j_gene: TRBJ2-7; d_gene: TRBD1; CDR3nt: TGCAGCGTTGCAGGACAGGTCTACGAGCAGTACTTC; CDR3aa: CSVAGQVYEQYF
abundance: .; v_gene: TRBV6-5; j_gene: TRBJ1-2; d_gene: .; CDR3nt: .; CDR3aa: CASSSSEGYGYTF
abundance: .; v_gene: TRBV12-2; j_gene: TRBJ2-7; d_gene: .; CDR3nt: TGTGCAAGTCGCGTAGGGGAAGCGGGAGCCCCCCTCGAGCAGTACTTC; CDR3aa: CASRVGEAGAPLEQYF
abundance: .; v_gene: TRBV12-3/TRBV12-4; j_gene: TRBJ1-1; d_gene: .; CDR3nt: TGTGCCAGCAGCCGATCCGGCGGGACTGAAGCTTTCTTT; CDR3aa: CASSRSGGTEAFF
abundance: .; v_gene: TRBV30; j_gene: TRBJ1-1; d_gene: .; CDR3nt: TGTGCCTGGAGCCCCAGGGCAGGTGAAGCTTTCTTT; CDR3aa: CAWSPRAGEAFF
abundance: once; v_gene: TRBV5-1; j_gene: TRBJ2-2; d_gene: .; CDR3nt: TGCGCCAGCAGCTTGGCCCCAGAGAACACCGGGGAGCTGTTTTTT; CDR3aa: CASSLAPENTGELFF
abundance: .; v_gene: TRBV20-1; j_gene: TRBJ1-4; d_gene: .; CDR3nt: TGCAGTGCTTCGGGAGGAGAAAAACTGTTTTTT; CDR3aa: CSASGGEKLFF
abundance: .; v_gene: TRBV7-2; j_gene: TRBJ2-6; d_gene: TRBD1; CDR3nt: TGTGCCAGCAGCAAAGGGACAGCTGGGGCCAACGTCCTGACTTTC; CDR3aa: CASSKGTAGANVLTF
abundance: .; v_gene: TRBV4-3; j_gene: TRBJ1-3; d_gene: .; CDR3nt: TGCGCCAGCAGCCAAGCTGCTACCCGTGGCTCTGGAAACACCATATATTTT; CDR3aa: CASSQAATRGSGNTIYF
abundance: .; v_gene: TRBV11-2; j_gene: TRBJ2-1; d_gene: TRBD2; CDR3nt: TGTGCCAGCAGCTCACCTAGACTAGCGGGAGCTTACAATGAGCAGTTCTTC; CDR3aa: CASSSPRLAGAYNEQFF
abundance: .; v_gene: TRBV12-3/TRBV12-4; j_gene: TRBJ2-7; d_gene: TRBD2; CDR3nt: TGTGCCAGCAGTTTTGGGCTAGCGGGAGGGCAGTACTTC; CDR3aa: CASSFGLAGGQYF
abundance: few; v_gene: TRBV6-2/TRBV6-3; j_gene: TRBJ1-3; d_gene: .; CDR3nt: TGTGCCAGCAGTTATCAGGAAGACTCTGGAAACACCATATATTTT; CDR3aa: CASSYQEDSGNTIYF
abundance: .; v_gene: TRBV7-9; j_gene: TRBJ1-1; d_gene: .; CDR3nt: TGTGCCAGCAGCTTTATGAACACTGAAGCTTTCTTT; CDR3aa: CASSFMNTEAFF
abundance: .; v_gene: TRBV9; j_gene: TRBJ1-3; d_gene: .; CDR3nt: TGTGCCAGCAGCAAGGCTAGCGGGGGGACTGGAAACACCATATATTTT; CDR3aa: CASSKASGGTGNTIYF
abundance: few; v_gene: TRBV7-9; j_gene: TRBJ2-1; d_gene: .; CDR3nt: TGTGCCAGCAGCCCCGGCAGGGAGCAGTTCTTC; CDR3aa: CASSPGREQFF
abundance: once; v_gene: TRBV5-4; j_gene: TRBJ2-1; d_gene: .; CDR3nt: TGTGCCAGCAGCAGGGCTTTTAGCGGTATCAATGAGCAGTTCTTC; CDR3aa: CASSRAFSGINEQFF
abundance: .; v_gene: TRBV28; j_gene: TRBJ2-3; d_gene: TRBD2; CDR3nt: TGTGCCAGCGAGCCCCCTAGCGGGGTACGCCAGGATACGCAGTATTTT; CDR3aa: CASEPPSGVRQDTQYF
abundance: few; v_gene: TRBV15; j_gene: TRBJ2-4; d_gene: .; CDR3nt: TGTGCCACCAGCAGAGACAGGTCGCGTATAAACATTCAGTACTTC; CDR3aa: CATSRDRSRINIQYF
abundance: few; v_gene: TRBV7-2; j_gene: TRBJ1-2; d_gene: TRBD1; CDR3nt: TGTGCCAGCAGCTCAAGACAGGGGGTTGGCTATGGCTACACCTTC; CDR3aa: CASSSRQGVGYGYTF
abundance: .; v_gene: TRBV7-2; j_gene: TRBJ1-1; d_gene: .; CDR3nt: TGTGCCAGCAGCCCGACGTCCCCTAGAAACACTGAAGCTTTCTTT; CDR3aa: CASSPTSPRNTEAFF
abundance: .; v_gene: TRBV19; j_gene: TRBJ2-7; d_gene: TRBD2; CDR3nt: TGTGCCAGTAGTCCCCGGGGGGAGCGGAACTCCTACGAGCAGTACTTC; CDR3aa: CASSPRGERNSYEQYF